What follows are 30 T cell receptor beta chains derived from one specimen sequenced in a study of T-cell reconstitution after alpha-beta-depleted transplantation in children. A TCRbeta library incorporating unique molecular identifiers was prepared. One entry per CDR3 protein results from TCRdb running MiXCR on the PCR reads. The table includes 300,000 or so distinct CDR3 sequences, approximately 9.8% detected once. The sample here was PBMCs from the stem cell graft donor, taken from the stem cell graft. These receptor sequences come from a human donor who donated a stem cell graft to a child with SCID.

This clonotype has only a few counts. The rearrangement joins TRBV12-3 or TRBV12-4 to TRBJ2-7; 8 nucleotides agree with TRBD1. Trimming took 6 bases from V and 7 from J; bases not matched to a gene: 11. The CDR3 covers 14 residues. CDR3 protein: CASRVLGQGGEQYF. The CDR3 DNA is TGTGCCAGCAGGGTCCTTGGACAGGGTGGGGAGCAGTACTTC.

This clonotype occurred a few times. The chain couples TRBV12-3 or TRBV12-4 to TRBJ1-2; no definite D call. This CDR3 has 15 residues. V lost 4 bases and J 3 bases, leaving 15 bases between the germline ends. The CDR3 nucleotides read TGTGCCAGCAGTTCCTCGGGGTTTCACTACTATGGCTACACCTTC. It translates to CASSSSGFHYYGYTF.

This clonotype showed up just a few times. The chain recombines TRBV19 with TRBJ2-7; D could derive from TRBD1 or TRBD2 (5 bases each). The V gene's germline CDR1 is LNHDA and CDR2 SQIVND (reference sequence). V was trimmed by 5 bases and J by 3 bases, leaving 14 bases between them. The CDR3 length is 14 residues. The CDR3 loop is CASSLSGPHYEQYF. CDR3 sequence (DNA): TGTGCCAGTAGTCTCTCGGGACCACACTACGAGCAGTACTTC.

The chain links TRBV19 to TRBJ2-2; D perhaps matches TRBD1 (5 bases). The length of the CDR3 is 14 residues. V was cut by 4 bases and J by 3 bases, with 9 bases left in between. In germline, CDR1 is LNHDA, CDR2 SQIVND (reference sequence). CDR3 DNA sequence: TGTGCCAGTAGTAGAAAGACAGACACCGGGGAGCTGTTTTTT. Residues: CASSRKTDTGELFF.

The chain has TRBV12-3 or TRBV12-4 and TRBJ2-7; D gene unclear. The V and J ends lost 3 bases and 2 bases respectively, with 14 bases between them. The CDR3 is 15 residues long. CDR3 sequence reads: CASSLWADYAYEQYF. The CDR3 coding sequence is TGTGCCAGCAGTTTGTGGGCAGATTATGCCTACGAGCAGTACTTC.

This clonotype has a count of ten or more. This rearrangement joins TRBV7-3 to TRBJ2-2, with 7 nucleotides matching TRBD1. Germline V lookup: CDR1 SGHTA, CDR2 FQGTGA. The CDR3 is 13 residues long. J gave up 8 bases and V 4 bases, and 4 bases lay outside the gene matches. CDR3 sequence: CASSSDRVGELFF. CDR3 coding DNA: TGTGCCAGCAGCTCCGACAGGGTGGGGGAGCTGTTTTTT.

The chain links TRBV11-2 to TRBJ2-1; D might be TRBD1 (8 bases). Germline assignment: CDR1 SGHAT and CDR2 FQNNGV. V was shortened by 5 bases and J by 7 bases, with 21 bases between the two germline ends. The CDR3 extends over 16 amino acids. CDR3 bases: TGTGCCAGCAGCATAGCGGGTCAGGGGGCTGGGAATGAGCAGTTCTTC. It is translated as CASSIAGQGAGNEQFF.

This clonotype was found a few times. CDR3 sequence: CASSSDGRSNTEAFF. CDR3 in DNA: TGCGCCAGCAGCTCGGACGGCCGTTCGAACACTGAAGCTTTCTTT. The chain uses TRBV5-1 and TRBJ1-1; D gene uncertain. CDR1 and CDR2 (germline): SGHRS, YFSETQ. The V gene lost 3 bases and the J gene lost 1 base, with 13 bases spanning the gap. CDR3 length equals 15 residues.

This chain joins TRBV5-1 and TRBJ2-7; TRBD2 aligns across 9 bases. The germline V gene encodes CDR1 SGHRS and CDR2 YFSETQ. Trimming cost V 5 bases and J 2 bases; bases outside gene matches: 5. The CDR3 is 14 residues long. The chain's CDR3 is CASRSAGGPYEQYF. In DNA form, the CDR3 reads TGCGCCAGCAGGTCGGCGGGGGGGCCCTACGAGCAGTACTTC.

This CDR3 is CASSEYPSGGAATGELFF. The CDR3, as DNA: TGTGCCAGCAGTGAATACCCTAGCGGGGGGGCCGCGACCGGGGAGCTGTTTTTT. This rearrangement joins TRBV25-1 to TRBJ2-2, with 12 positions matching TRBD2. The CDR3 length is 18 residues. With 0 bases clipped from V and 5 bases from J, the junction kept 7 bases outside the gene matches. Per germline, CDR1 MGHDK and CDR2 SYGVNS.

This clonotype was seen only a few times. The chain recombines TRBV21-1 with TRBJ1-1. TRBV21-1 is an annotated pseudogene. The CDR3 is made up of 15 amino acids. The CDR3 loop is CASSNPGFMNTEAFF. The CDR3 DNA follows: TGTGCCAGCAGCAACCCAGGCTTCATGAACACTGAAGCTTTCTTT.

This clonotype was detected a few times. V gene TRBV3-1 combines with J gene TRBJ2-7, with TRBD2 matching over 9 bases. J was trimmed by 3 bases and V by 0 bases; bases with no gene match: 3. Germline CDR1 and CDR2: LGHDT and YNNKEL (reference sequence). CDR3 size: 15 residues. The CDR3 DNA follows: TGTGCCAGCAGCCAAGATCGTAGCGGGGGCTACGAGCAGTACTTC. Protein product: CASSQDRSGGYEQYF.

This clonotype was counted only a few times. The V call is TRBV12-3 or TRBV12-4, the J call TRBJ1-2; D is undetermined. V gave up 7 bases and J gave up 8 bases, with 17 bases separating them. The CDR3 is 13 amino acids. CDR3 bases: TGTGCCAGCACCACTCGGGAGTTCTCCGGCTACACCTTC. Its translation is CASTTREFSGYTF.

The chain recombines TRBV3-1 with TRBJ2-3; D possibly corresponds to TRBD1 (5 bases). CDR3 length: 12 amino acids. The V and J ends lost 2 bases and 8 bases respectively, with 8 bases between them. Germline V gives CDR1 LGHDT, CDR2 YNNKEL (reference sequence). The CDR3 loop is CASSQTGGTQYF. The DNA for the CDR3 is TGTGCCAGCAGCCAAACAGGTGGTACGCAGTATTTT.

The chain couples TRBV12-3 or TRBV12-4 to TRBJ2-1; 8 bases map to TRBD2. V lost 3 bases to trimming and J lost 0 bases; unmatched junction nucleotides: 4. The CDR3 totals 16 residues. The CDR3 here is CASSLNGGGSYNEQFF. The CDR3 DNA is TGTGCCAGCAGTTTGAACGGGGGGGGCTCCTACAATGAGCAGTTCTTC.

This clonotype appeared a few times. The chain is built from TRBV9 and TRBJ2-3; tentatively, D is TRBD2 (6 bases). CDR1 and CDR2 from the germline V gene are SGDLS and YYNGEE. The CDR3 is made up of 16 amino acids. V lost 0 bases and J 0 bases, leaving 11 bases between the germline ends. This CDR3 reads CASSVGLDASTDTQYF. The CDR3 DNA follows: TGTGCCAGCAGCGTAGGACTAGATGCTAGCACAGATACGCAGTATTTT.

This clonotype came up a few times. The chain carries TRBV7-9 and TRBJ1-5; D is possibly TRBD1 (6 bases). The CDR3 runs to 15 residues. Germline CDR1 reads SEHNR; CDR2 reads FQNEAQ (reference sequence). The V gene lost 4 bases and the J gene lost 0 bases, with 10 bases spanning the gap. The CDR3 region is CASSYTGNSNQPQHF. Written as DNA, the CDR3 is TGTGCCAGCAGCTATACAGGGAATAGCAATCAGCCCCAGCATTTT.

This clonotype was recorded many times. CDR3 residues: CASNTRLGADNNEQFF. The DNA of the CDR3 is TGCGCCAGCAACACCCGTTTGGGGGCAGATAACAATGAGCAGTTCTTC. The chain links TRBV5-1 to TRBJ2-1; D perhaps matches TRBD1 (6 bases). CDR3 size: 16 residues. The germline V gene encodes CDR1 SGHRS and CDR2 YFSETQ. V shed 6 bases and J shed 5 bases, with 21 bases lying between them.

In its sample, this clonotype was seen many times. J is TRBJ1-1 and V is TRBV3-1, with D unclear. The germline V gene encodes CDR1 LGHDT and CDR2 YNNKEL (reference sequence). The CDR3 contains 15 residues. V lost 1 base, J lost 0 bases, and 9 bases lay in between. The CDR3 coding sequence is TGTGCCAGCAGCCAAGGGTCCGGGGTGAACACTGAAGCTTTCTTT. Amino acids: CASSQGSGVNTEAFF. The whole variable domain, filled in from reference TRBV3-1 and TRBJ1-1, reads DTAVSQTPKYLVTQMGNDKSIKCEQNLGHDTMYWYKQDSKKFLKIMFSYNNKELIINETVPNRFSPKSPDKAHLNLHINSLELGDSAVYFCASSQGSGVNTEAFFGQGTRLTVV.

This clonotype was detected ten times or more. This chain joins TRBV5-1 and TRBJ2-7; D is unclear. This CDR3 is built from 15 residues. Trimming took off 3 bases at V and 7 bases at J, with 20 bases between the two ends. Per germline, CDR1 SGHRS and CDR2 YFSETQ. The CDR3 spells CASSSAADGFREQYF. The CDR3 DNA reads as TGCGCCAGCAGCTCCGCCGCGGACGGCTTCAGGGAGCAGTACTTC. The whole variable domain, filled in from reference TRBV5-1 and TRBJ2-7, reads KAGVTQTPRYLIKTRGQQVTLSCSPISGHRSVSWYQQTPGQGLQFLFEYFSETQRNKGNFPGRFSGRQFSNSRSEMNVSTLELGDSALYLCASSSAADGFREQYFGPGTRLTVT.

This clonotype was detected ten times or more. The gene calls are TRBV7-9 and TRBJ2-7, with a tentative D call TRBD2 (6 bases). Germline CDR1 and CDR2: SEHNR and FQNEAQ (reference sequence). V lost 5 bases and J lost 7, with 12 bases in between. The CDR3 contains 12 residues. The CDR3 is CASSQGGGEQYF. For the CDR3, the DNA is TGTGCCAGCAGCCAGGGAGGAGGGGAGCAGTACTTC.

This clonotype was recorded many times. The chain couples TRBV3-1 to TRBJ1-5; D gene ambiguous. Germline-derived CDR1 and CDR2 are LGHDT and YNNKEL (reference sequence). The CDR3 is 14 amino acids. V lost 0 bases and J lost 6, with 9 bases in between. The CDR3 DNA follows: TGTGCCAGCAGCCAAGATCAAGGGCCTCAGCCCCAGCATTTT. Residues: CASSQDQGPQPQHF.

The chain recombines TRBV20-1 with TRBJ1-4; TRBD1 aligns across 7 bases. The length of the CDR3 is 14 residues. The V segment lost 5 bases and the J segment 5 bases; nucleotides outside the gene matches: 8. Germline V gene sequence: CDR1 DFQATT, CDR2 SNEGSKA (reference sequence). The CDR3 nucleotides read TGCAGTGCTCTAAACAGGGGCGAGAATGAAAAACTGTTTTTT. Its translation is CSALNRGENEKLFF.

The chain joins TRBV7-8 to TRBJ2-5; 9 bases are a match to TRBD2. V lost 5 bases to trimming and J lost 5 bases; unmatched junction nucleotides: 9. The CDR3 runs to 15 residues. Germline V CDR1 and CDR2: SGHVS, FQNEAQ. The chain's CDR3 is CASSAPGLAGETQYF. The CDR3 DNA reads as TGTGCCAGCAGCGCACCGGGACTAGCTGGCGAGACCCAGTACTTC.

This clonotype appeared many times. This chain uses TRBV19 with TRBJ2-1; 7 bases are shared with TRBD1. The J segment lost 10 bases and the V segment lost 4 bases, leaving 4 bases of the junction unmatched. The CDR3 has 12 residues. The germline V gene has CDR1 LNHDA and CDR2 SQIVND (reference sequence). The CDR3 here is CASSRQGPEQFF. The DNA for the CDR3 is TGTGCCAGTAGTAGACAGGGCCCAGAGCAGTTCTTC.

The sample holds a few counts of this clonotype. The chain employs TRBV6-1 and TRBJ2-5, with D uncertain. This CDR3 has 15 residues. Germline V CDR1 and CDR2: MNHNS, SASEGT. Trimming stripped 1 base from V and 1 base from J, with 10 bases between. CDR3 DNA sequence: TGTGCCAGCAGTGAAGAGCCGGCCAGCCAAGAGACCCAGTACTTC. Translation gives CASSEEPASQETQYF.

This clonotype was observed at least ten times. The chain is built from TRBV12-3 or TRBV12-4 and TRBJ2-3; D call uncertain. The CDR3 consists of 15 residues. The germline V and J ends were trimmed by 6 bases and 8 bases, with 21 bases remaining between them. CDR3 residues: CASRPMGGDGGTQYF. The CDR3 nucleotides are TGTGCCAGCAGGCCCATGGGTGGAGATGGTGGTACGCAGTATTTT.

This clonotype came up a few times. J is TRBJ2-2 and V is TRBV7-8; D possibly corresponds to TRBD2 (5 bases). Trimming took 5 bases from V and 5 from J, leaving 15 bases between them. This CDR3 spans 15 amino acids. Germline V gene sequence: CDR1 SGHVS, CDR2 FQNEAQ. The CDR3 sequence is CASSVGLWDTGELFF. The CDR3 coding sequence is TGTGCCAGCAGCGTAGGACTCTGGGATACCGGGGAGCTGTTTTTT.

This clonotype was seen more than once but under ten times. The gene calls are TRBV12-3 or TRBV12-4 and TRBJ2-2; D possibly matches TRBD1 or TRBD2 (5 bases each). The CDR3 covers 14 residues. V was pared by 3 bases and J by 9 bases, with 14 bases between. CDR3 residues: CASSFSGPDRELFF. CDR3 nucleotides: TGTGCCAGCAGTTTTTCGGGGCCTGACAGGGAGCTGTTTTTT.

V and J are TRBV5-1 and TRBJ2-3, with 8 bases identical to TRBD1. The CDR3 is made up of 14 amino acids. The junction had 4 bases not matched to a gene; V was cut back by 4 bases and J by 3 bases. The germline V gene has CDR1 SGHRS and CDR2 YFSETQ. CDR3 sequence: CASSKRQGTDTQYF. The CDR3 DNA is TGCGCCAGCAGCAAGCGACAGGGGACAGATACGCAGTATTTT.